Described below is a single T cell receptor beta chain sequence and its context. This entry belongs to a study of blood T cell repertoires in COVID-19. Turning to the study itself: Sources were T cells, B-cell-depleted T cells, or PBMCs; the material itself was cDNA or gDNA.

This CDR3 has 15 amino acids. The V gene lost 3 bases and the J gene lost 8 bases, with 20 bases spanning the gap. Germline CDR1 reads SGDLS; CDR2 reads YYNGEE. Per the original methods: Estimation of nucleated cell counts was performed using reference gene primer amplification. The data were produced by immunoSEQ multiplex PCR, yet TCRdb's version contains in-frame clones alone and is incomplete. V and J calls and clone size come straight from that table; D and trimming were deduced from the DNA. The sample includes 100,000 to 150,000 clones, 70% to 85% of them seen just once. The specimen was peripheral blood. This receptor was identified in a woman in her 70s with acute or convalescent COVID-19. This rearrangement joins TRBV9 to TRBJ1-1, with a weak D call TRBD1 (5 bases). This CDR3 is CASSGPPGTAGEAFF. CDR3 nucleotides: TGTGCCAGCAGCGGCCCCCCTGGGACGGCGGGGGAAGCTTTCTTT.